The 31 T cell receptor beta chains presented below share a single source sample, sequenced in a study of cytotoxic CD8 clonotypes in ibrutinib-treated CLL. Profiled with immunoSEQ multiplex PCR; TCRdb holds only in-frame clones, not every one. This table has 90,000 to 100,000 clones, more than 75% appearing once. This specimen was PBMCs, taken after 12 months of ibrutinib treatment. These receptors were obtained from a human donor with chronic lymphocytic leukemia.

The V gene is TRBV6-5, the J gene TRBJ1-6; D may be TRBD1 (5 bases). The CDR3 contains 15 residues. Trimming took off 0 bases at V and 6 bases at J, with 9 bases between the two ends. CDR1 is MNHEY, CDR2 SVGAGI, per germline. CDR3: CASSYSWGVNSPLHF. The DNA for the CDR3 is TGTGCCAGCAGTTACTCGTGGGGGGTTAATTCACCCCTCCACTTT.

The chain carries TRBV29-1 and TRBJ2-1, with TRBD1 matching over 7 bases. CDR3 size: 12 residues. Germline V gene data show CDR1 as SQVTM and CDR2 as ANQGSEA. V gave up 8 bases and J gave up 4 bases; unmatched junction bases: 5. DNA of the CDR3: TGCAGCACCCGGGACAGTTACAATGAGCAGTTCTTC. Its translation is CSTRDSYNEQFF.

The rearrangement links TRBV2 to TRBJ1-2; D gene uncertain. The CDR3 is 12 amino acids. Deletions cut 8 bases from V and 2 bases from J, with 9 bases between. Germline CDR1 is SNHLY and CDR2 is FYNNEI. In DNA form, the CDR3 reads TGTGCCAGCGATTCTATCAACTATGGCTACACCTTC. As protein: CASDSINYGYTF.

The count of this clone is one. V and J are TRBV27 and TRBJ2-2; D perhaps matches TRBD1 (6 bases). Between the trimmed V and J ends, which lost 6 bases and 4 bases, there was a span of 12 bases. This CDR3 is 14 amino acids long. Germline CDR1 and CDR2: MNHEY and SMNVEV (reference sequence). CDR3 protein: CASRTGTSTGELFF. The CDR3, as DNA: TGTGCCAGCAGGACCGGGACATCCACCGGGGAGCTGTTTTTT.

The chain couples TRBV29-1 to TRBJ1-1; D possibly corresponds to TRBD1 (5 bases). Germline V gives CDR1 SQVTM, CDR2 ANQGSEA. CDR3 length equals 14 residues. V lost 7 bases to trimming and J lost 4 bases, with 19 bases between them. CDR3 DNA sequence: TGCAGCGCTGGGGTCCAGGCAGGGACCACTGAAGCTTTCTTT. Amino acids: CSAGVQAGTTEAFF.

The chain is built from TRBV5-4 and TRBJ1-2; no clear D. The CDR3 has 13 amino acids. Trimming removed 1 base from V and 4 bases from J, with 8 bases in between. Germline lookup yields CDR1 SGHNT and CDR2 YYREEE (reference sequence). As DNA, the CDR3 is TGTGCCAGCAGCTTGAGTGAGGGCTATGGCTACACCTTC. It specifies CASSLSEGYGYTF.

This chain links TRBV23-1 with TRBJ2-4; D possibly uses TRBD1 or TRBD2 (6 bases each). TRBV23-1 has ORF status, its function being uncertain. Trimming stripped 6 bases from V and 16 bases from J, with 22 bases between. The CDR3 is 13 residues long. In nucleotides, the CDR3 is TGCGCCAGCAGGCACAGGGTCCCTCGGGGGTATTACTTC. Encoded protein: CASRHRVPRGYYF.

V usage is TRBV6-6 and J usage is TRBJ1-1, with 8 nucleotides matching TRBD1. The CDR3 sequence is 15 residues long. The germline CDR1 and CDR2 sequences are MNHNY and SVGAGI (reference sequence). J gave up 3 bases and V 6 bases, and 9 bases lay outside the gene matches. In DNA, the CDR3 is TGTGCCAGCAGATTACGAGGACAGGGATACACTGAAGCTTTCTTT. This gives the protein CASRLRGQGYTEAFF.

The V call is TRBV19, the J call TRBJ2-1; 7 bases line up with TRBD2. Germline values: CDR1 LNHDA, CDR2 SQIVND (reference sequence). The trim removed 5 bases at V and 1 base at J, leaving 11 bases unmatched. The CDR3 sequence is 17 residues long. CDR3 region: CASSPRGGDGSYNEQFF. CDR3 DNA sequence: TGTGCCAGTAGTCCCCGGGGAGGGGACGGGTCCTACAATGAGCAGTTCTTC.

The chain employs TRBV19 and TRBJ2-5; D may be TRBD1 or TRBD2 (6 bases each). The CDR3 consists of 14 residues. CDR1 and CDR2 (germline): LNHDA, SQIVND (reference sequence). Trimming cost V 1 base and J 5 bases, with 11 bases left between them. The CDR3 protein is CASSIGGAQETQYF. The CDR3 DNA reads TGTGCCAGTAGTATAGGGGGGGCGCAGGAGACCCAGTACTTC.

The chain has TRBV6-1 and TRBJ1-5, with D hard to call. The CDR3 sequence is 11 residues long. Germline loops: CDR1 MNHNS, CDR2 SASEGT. V lost 11 bases and J lost 10, with 15 bases in between. The CDR3 DNA sequence: TGTGCCTCCCAAGGGCGGCTTCCCCAGCATTTT. It specifies CASQGRLPQHF.

The gene calls are TRBV10-3 and TRBJ1-1; TRBD1 is a possible D gene (6 bases). Germline lookup yields CDR1 ENHRY and CDR2 SYGVKD. V was pared by 10 bases and J by 4 bases, with 13 bases between. The CDR3 runs 12 residues. The CDR3 DNA follows: TGTGCCACTGGGACATCCGGCACTGAAGCTTTCTTT. It translates to CATGTSGTEAFF.

V is TRBV9 and J is TRBJ1-2; 8 bases agree with TRBD1. After removal of 3 bases from V and 6 bases from J, the junction contained 7 bases not matched to a gene. The germline V gene encodes CDR1 SGDLS and CDR2 YYNGEE. This CDR3 contains 14 residues. As DNA, the CDR3 is TGTGCCAGCAGCGCACAGGGGGTTTGGGATGGCTACACCTTC. Translating it yields CASSAQGVWDGYTF.

The chain combines TRBV11-1 with TRBJ2-5; a weak D match, TRBD1 (6 bases). V was clipped by 5 bases and J by 4 bases, with 14 bases between them. The CDR3 has 14 amino acids. Germline CDR1 SGHAT, CDR2 FQDESV (reference sequence). In DNA, the CDR3 is TGTGCCAGCAGCACTCCTGGCAGGGGAGAGACCCAGTACTTC. This encodes CASSTPGRGETQYF.

The genes are TRBV4-1 and TRBJ1-2; 7 nucleotides line up with TRBD1. The CDR3 consists of 17 residues. J lost 7 bases, V lost 5 bases, and 19 bases had no gene match. From germline, CDR1 is MGHRA and CDR2 YSYEKL. This chain's CDR3 is CASSVASPRQGGAGYTF. The DNA of the CDR3 is TGCGCCAGCAGCGTAGCCAGTCCGCGACAGGGCGGTGCTGGCTACACCTTC.

This chain uses TRBV7-2 with TRBJ2-7; possibly TRBD2 for D (5 bases). Germline V gene sequence: CDR1 SGHTA, CDR2 FQGNSA. The CDR3 totals 13 residues. Trimming took 2 bases from V and 4 from J, leaving 9 bases between them. Here the CDR3 DNA reads TGTGCCAGCAGCTTAAATAGGGAGTACGAGCAGTACTTC. Amino acid sequence: CASSLNREYEQYF.

This sequence joins TRBV30 and TRBJ2-3; D ambiguous. The length of the CDR3 is 12 residues. Germline lookup yields CDR1 GTSNPN and CDR2 SVGIG (reference sequence). Trimming left V 4 bases short and J 4 bases short, with 9 bases between. CDR3 residues: CAWTSHADTQYF. The CDR3 DNA follows: TGTGCCTGGACTAGTCACGCAGATACGCAGTATTTT.

V gene TRBV18 combines with J gene TRBJ1-5, with D possibly TRBD1 on 6 matching bases. CDR3 length: 15 residues. V dropped 0 bases and J dropped 4 bases, with 10 bases sitting between them. Germline lookup yields CDR1 KGHSH and CDR2 LQKENI. The CDR3 DNA sequence: TGTGCCAGCTCACCACCGAACAGGGAAAATCAGCCCCAGCATTTT. Its translation is CASSPPNRENQPQHF.

The chain uses TRBV6-6 and TRBJ1-1; no clear D. The length of the CDR3 is 12 residues. Germline V lookup: CDR1 MNHNY, CDR2 SVGAGI (reference sequence). Trimming removed 3 bases at V and 11 bases at J, with 13 bases between. The CDR3 here is CASSYPQTAAFF. CDR3 sequence (DNA): TGTGCCAGCAGTTATCCCCAGACTGCGGCTTTCTTT.

The J gene is TRBJ1-2, the V gene TRBV11-2; D is ambiguous. Germline V gene lookup returns CDR1 SGHAT and CDR2 FQNNGV. The length of the CDR3 is 13 residues. Trimming stripped 5 bases from V and 4 bases from J, with 11 bases between. CDR3 DNA sequence: TGTGCCAGCAGCCCCCGAGGAAGCTATGGCTACACCTTC. Translation gives CASSPRGSYGYTF.

The chain has TRBV5-1 and TRBJ1-2, with no clear D. Germline V gene data show CDR1 as SGHRS and CDR2 as YFSETQ. The CDR3 is made up of 13 amino acids. The V gene lost 2 bases and the J gene lost 4 bases, with 9 bases spanning the gap. The CDR3 loop is CASSFGQAYGYTF. CDR3 bases: TGCGCCAGCAGCTTTGGCCAGGCCTATGGCTACACCTTC.

The chain is built from TRBV11-3 and TRBJ2-5; tentatively, D is TRBD2 (5 bases). Germline-derived CDR1 and CDR2 are SGHNT and YENEEA. Trimming removed 0 bases at V and 5 bases at J, with 19 bases between. The CDR3 spans 17 residues. The CDR3, as DNA: TGTGCCAGCAGCTTAGACCCCCTAGTAGGACTGAGTGAGACCCAGTACTTC. Protein: CASSLDPLVGLSETQYF.

The rearrangement uses TRBV7-2 and TRBJ1-2; D remains unclear. This CDR3 contains 10 residues. Germline lookup yields CDR1 SGHTA and CDR2 FQGNSA. V lost 11 bases and J lost 5, with 9 bases in between. As DNA, the CDR3 is TGTGCCCCCTGGGGATATGGCTACACCTTC. Amino acids: CAPWGYGYTF.

This chain uses TRBV13 with TRBJ2-1, with D possibly matching TRBD2 (5 bases). Trimming took off 3 bases at V and 0 bases at J, with 18 bases between the two ends. The length of the CDR3 is 18 residues. The germline V gene encodes CDR1 PRHDT and CDR2 FYEKMQ (reference sequence). CDR3 sequence (DNA): TGTGCCAGCAGCTTTGTTCCCAAAGCGGTGAGCTCCTACAATGAGCAGTTCTTC. It specifies CASSFVPKAVSSYNEQFF.

This chain links TRBV5-1 with TRBJ1-2; maybe TRBD1 (5 bases). Trimming cost V 0 bases and J 4 bases, with 13 bases left between them. Germline assignment: CDR1 SGHRS and CDR2 YFSETQ. The CDR3 spans 15 residues. The CDR3 DNA reads TGCGCCAGCAGCTTGGGGGTCAGGGAGAGCTATGGCTACACCTTC. Amino acids: CASSLGVRESYGYTF. Full variable domain (rest looked up from reference TRBV5-1 and TRBJ1-2): KAGVTQTPRYLIKTRGQQVTLSCSPISGHRSVSWYQQTPGQGLQFLFEYFSETQRNKGNFPGRFSGRQFSNSRSEMNVSTLELGDSALYLCASSLGVRESYGYTFGSGTRLTVV.

This clone occurred a few times. This rearrangement joins TRBV19 to TRBJ1-1, with a possible D match to TRBD1 (5 bases). This CDR3 has 14 amino acids. V lost 6 bases, J lost 1 base, and 12 bases lay in between. CDR1 is LNHDA, CDR2 SQIVND, per germline (reference sequence). The CDR3 loop reads CASSLGRRNTEAFF. CDR3 DNA: TGTGCCAGTAGCTTGGGACGCAGGAACACTGAAGCTTTCTTT.

The chain uses TRBV25-1 and TRBJ2-5, with D perhaps given as TRBD1 or TRBD2 (6 bases each). The CDR3 consists of 15 residues. Per germline, CDR1 MGHDK and CDR2 SYGVNS. Trimming stripped 7 bases from V and 0 bases from J, with 15 bases between. The CDR3 DNA sequence: TGTGCCAGCACCTCGGGGGCCTTATACCAAGAGACCCAGTACTTC. Its translation is CASTSGALYQETQYF.

The chain carries TRBV5-1 and TRBJ2-3, with 8 bases identical to TRBD2. The CDR3 loop spans 15 amino acids. Germline V gives CDR1 SGHRS, CDR2 YFSETQ. The trim removed 3 bases at V and 8 bases at J, leaving 11 bases unmatched. CDR3 coding DNA: TGCGCCAGCAGCTCCATAGCGGGGCTTATGGGTACGCAGTATTTT. Its translation: CASSSIAGLMGTQYF.

V gene TRBV5-1 combines with J gene TRBJ1-1; 7 bases agree with TRBD1. This CDR3 comprises 18 residues. V shed 4 bases and J 6 bases; nucleotides not matched to a gene: 21. Germline V gives CDR1 SGHRS, CDR2 YFSETQ. The chain's CDR3 is CASSPGQFQGSYGSEAFF. CDR3 DNA sequence: TGCGCCAGCAGCCCGGGACAGTTCCAGGGAAGTTATGGGTCTGAAGCTTTCTTT.

The V call is TRBV11-3, the J call TRBJ2-1; 9 bases map to TRBD2. This CDR3 is built from 19 residues. Looked up from germline, CDR1 is SGHNT and CDR2 is YENEEA. J gave up 4 bases and V 5 bases, and 18 bases lay outside the gene matches. The CDR3: CASSPGWSSGDKDYNEQFF. For the CDR3, the DNA is TGTGCCAGCAGCCCAGGTTGGTCTAGCGGGGACAAAGATTACAATGAGCAGTTCTTC. The whole variable domain, remainder taken from reference TRBV11-3 and TRBJ2-1, is EAGVVQSPRYKIIEKKQPVAFWCNPISGHNTLYWYLQNLGQGPELLIRYENEEAVDDSQLPKDRFSAERLKGVDSTLKIQPAELGDSAVYLCASSPGWSSGDKDYNEQFFGPGTRLTVL.

The chain uses TRBV5-4 and TRBJ1-2, with a weak D call TRBD1 (5 bases). In germline, CDR1 is SGHNT, CDR2 YYREEE (reference sequence). Trimming cost V 4 bases and J 3 bases, with 19 bases left between them. CDR3 size: 16 residues. The CDR3 DNA reads as TGTGCCAGCAGCCCTTTGGCGGAGGGACCGGACTATGGCTACACCTTC. Translated: CASSPLAEGPDYGYTF.